This T cell receptor beta chain was sequenced for a study of cytomegalovirus exposure and HLA in healthy donors. General study findings and limits: Being productive about 90% or about 30% of the time was typical of most TCR beta V segments in an earlier analysis.

The PCR contained 60 Vbeta and 13 Jbeta primers. Clones were read by immunoSEQ multiplex PCR, and TCRdb kept only the in-frame ones, dropping some. This sample has tens of thousands of clones, with approximately 72% found just once. V was cut by 5 bases and J by 2 bases, with 12 bases left in between. The CDR3 runs 14 residues. Germline V gene lookup returns CDR1 KGHSY and CDR2 FQNENV. As regards this clone: The antigen remains undetermined.

The chain uses TRBV16 and TRBJ2-5, with a tentative D call TRBD2 (6 bases). This TCR came from a woman aged 45 to 65 in good health and CMV-seronegative. The sample was PBMCs. The CDR3 nucleotides are TGTGCCAGCAGCGCGCCGGGGACTCAAGAGACCCAGTACTTC. It encodes CASSAPGTQETQYF.